Listed below are T cell receptor beta chains from one sample, sequenced in a study of shared clonotypes between healthy human individuals. Measured with immunoSEQ multiplex PCR; TCRdb has only the in-frame clones, and not every one. The sample lists 400,000 to 500,000 clones, 79% seen once, with approximately 12% in the top ten. Sample: PBMCs. These receptors came from a middle-aged woman in good health. Some clones in this sample may be carry-over from other donors' samples. CDR3s include the opening cysteine and the closing phenylalanine or tryptophan. Fields, in order: clone size, J gene, D gene, V gene, CDR3 protein, CDR3 DNA. D genes are given only for firm matches. The size of a clone is reported for some rows only, either as once, few or many, or as a class for expanded clones.

>.|TRBJ2-6|.|TRBV5-1
CASSFWRSGANVLTF
TGCGCCAGCAGTTTTTGGAGGTCTGGGGCCAACGTCCTGACTTTC
>.|TRBJ1-1|.|TRBV7-3
CASSSQVDTEAFF
TGTGCCAGCAGCTCACAGGTTGACACTGAAGCTTTCTTT
>few|TRBJ1-4|TRBD1|TRBV10-3
CAISEQGQGGEKLFF
TGTGCCATCAGTGAACAGGGGCAGGGGGGTGAAAAACTGTTTTTT
>.|TRBJ2-3|.|TRBV7-3
CASSLRGPGTDTQYF
TGTGCCAGCAGCTTACGGGGGCCGGGCACAGATACGCAGTATTTT
>.|TRBJ2-3|TRBD2|TRBV4-1
CASSYISGTGTDTQYF
TGCGCCAGCAGCTACATTAGCGGGACTGGGACAGATACGCAGTATTTT
>few|TRBJ1-5|.|TRBV30
CAWRAGGGPNQPQHF
TGTGCCTGGAGGGCGGGGGGAGGCCCCAATCAGCCCCAGCATTTT
>.|TRBJ2-2|.|TRBV11-3
CASGLVPGGTGELFF
TGTGCCAGCGGCTTAGTCCCCGGGGGCACCGGGGAGCTGTTTTTT
>.|TRBJ2-1|.|TRBV5-6
CASSYYTGSSYNEQFF
TGTGCCAGCAGCTATTATACGGGGAGCTCCTACAATGAGCAGTTCTTC
>.|TRBJ2-3|.|TRBV5-1
CASSLGARFRTDTQYF
TGCGCCAGCAGCTTGGGAGCGAGATTTAGAACAGATACGCAGTATTTT
>few|TRBJ1-1|.|TRBV18
CASTSGFMNTEAFF
TGTGCCAGCACCTCGGGTTTCATGAACACTGAAGCTTTCTTT
>few|TRBJ2-1|TRBD2|TRBV28
CASSSSGTTLDNEQFF
TGTGCCAGCAGTTCCTCCGGGACTACCCTGGACAATGAGCAGTTCTTC
>.|TRBJ2-1|TRBD1|TRBV4-3
CASSQIDRARYNEQFF
TGCGCCAGCAGCCAGATCGACAGGGCCCGCTACAATGAGCAGTTCTTC
>.|TRBJ2-2|TRBD2|TRBV2
CASSWEGPQTGELFF
TGTGCCAGCAGTTGGGAGGGCCCCCAAACCGGGGAGCTGTTTTTT
>.|TRBJ2-2|.|TRBV19
CASSIGRANTGELFF
TGTGCCAGTAGTATTGGGAGAGCGAACACCGGGGAGCTGTTTTTT
>.|TRBJ1-3|.|TRBV23-1
CASSQFRGRGGNTIYF
TGCGCCAGCAGTCAATTCCGCGGCAGGGGTGGAAACACCATATATTTT
>.|TRBJ2-2|TRBD1|TRBV10-2
CASSDGAGGTGELFF
TGCGCCAGCAGTGATGGGGCAGGGGGAACCGGGGAGCTGTTTTTT
>many|TRBJ1-2|TRBD1|TRBV7-2
CASSYPDRAYGYTF
TGTGCCAGCAGCTACCCGGACAGGGCCTATGGCTACACCTTC
>once|TRBJ2-1|.|TRBV27
CASSSGWGSYNEQFF
TGTGCCAGCAGTTCCGGATGGGGCTCCTACAATGAGCAGTTCTTC
>.|TRBJ1-4|.|TRBV9
CASSVTWTNEKLFF
TGTGCCAGCAGCGTAACCTGGACTAATGAAAAACTGTTTTTT
>.|TRBJ1-4|.|TRBV2
CASVKGGDDEKLFF
TGTGCCAGCGTAAAGGGGGGGGACGATGAAAAACTGTTTTTT